What follows are 14 T cell receptor beta chains derived from one specimen sequenced in a study of blood T cell repertoires in COVID-19. TCRdb's copy holds only in-frame clones and misses some; the assay was immunoSEQ multiplex PCR. The sample has about 74,000 clones, 87% seen once. The specimen was peripheral blood. Source of these receptors: a woman older than 75 with active or convalescent COVID-19.

The gene calls are TRBV5-1 and TRBJ1-2; 7 bases are a match to TRBD1. The CDR3 loop spans 16 amino acids. Germline CDR1 reads SGHRS; CDR2 reads YFSETQ. The junction had 8 bases not matched to a gene; V was cut back by 3 bases and J by 0 bases. The CDR3 spells CASSWTGTDTNYGYTF. DNA for the CDR3: TGCGCCAGCAGCTGGACCGGGACAGATACTAACTATGGCTACACCTTC.

V usage is TRBV9 and J usage is TRBJ2-3; D gene uncertain. CDR3 length: 13 amino acids. V was pared by 7 bases and J by 0 bases, with 9 bases between. Germline CDR1 SGDLS, CDR2 YYNGEE. CDR3 bases: TGTGCCAGCCGCGGCGGTAGCACAGATACGCAGTATTTT. It translates to CASRGGSTDTQYF.

The chain carries TRBV18 and TRBJ1-1; D possibly corresponds to TRBD1 (6 bases). Per the germline V gene, CDR1 is KGHSH and CDR2 is LQKENI. The ends were cut back, 2 bases at V and 7 bases at J, with 14 bases in the middle. The CDR3 consists of 14 residues. The CDR3, as DNA: TGTGCCAGCTCACCAGAATTACAGGGCGGTGAAGCTTTCTTT. Encoded protein: CASSPELQGGEAFF.

V is TRBV7-2 and J is TRBJ1-2; possible D gene TRBD1, 6 bases. With 8 bases removed from V and 0 bases from J, the gap between germline ends came to 10 bases. The CDR3 totals 13 residues. Per germline, CDR1 SGHTA and CDR2 FQGNSA. The CDR3 DNA follows: TGTGCCAGCCGGGGGGACACTAACTATGGCTACACCTTC. It is translated as CASRGDTNYGYTF.

This clone was recorded a few times. This sequence joins TRBV5-8 and TRBJ2-7, with D possibly matching TRBD1 (6 bases). The ends were cut back, 4 bases at V and 2 bases at J, with 10 bases in the middle. Germline loops: CDR1 SGHTS, CDR2 YDEGEE. There are 13 residues in the CDR3. The CDR3 loop is CASSPDRTYEQYF. The CDR3, as DNA: TGTGCCAGCAGCCCCGACAGGACCTACGAGCAGTACTTC.

The chain combines TRBV20-1 with TRBJ2-2; 7 bases are a match to TRBD1. The CDR3 has 17 residues. Germline V lookup: CDR1 DFQATT, CDR2 SNEGSKA (reference sequence). Trimming removed 3 bases from V and 5 bases from J; junction bases left unmatched: 15. The DNA of the CDR3 is TGCAGTGCTAGTGCAAGGCACGAACAGGGGCCTACCGGGGAGCTGTTTTTT. The encoded protein is CSASARHEQGPTGELFF.

The chain couples TRBV7-2 to TRBJ2-7, with D possibly being TRBD2 (5 bases). The germline V gene encodes CDR1 SGHTA and CDR2 FQGNSA. This CDR3 is 14 amino acids long. V gave up 3 bases and J gave up 2 bases, with 11 bases separating them. The CDR3 loop reads CASSLEVAPYEQYF. CDR3 nucleotides: TGTGCCAGCAGCTTGGAGGTAGCGCCCTACGAGCAGTACTTC. Variable domain in full (rest from reference TRBV7-2 and TRBJ2-7): GAGVSQSPSNKVTEKGKDVELRCDPISGHTALYWYRQSLGQGLEFLIYFQGNSAPDKSGLPSDRFSAERTGGSVSTLTIQRTQQEDSAVYLCASSLEVAPYEQYFGPGTRLTVT.

The chain has TRBV19 and TRBJ2-7; D not certain. The V end was cut by 3 bases, the J end by 4 bases, with 10 bases between. CDR1 is LNHDA and CDR2 is SQIVND in the germline V gene (reference sequence). This CDR3 has 13 amino acids. CDR3 sequence reads: CASSIRSRYEQYF. The CDR3 DNA sequence: TGTGCCAGTAGTATTAGAAGCCGGTACGAGCAGTACTTC.

The chain has TRBV10-3 and TRBJ2-3; D uncertain. The CDR3 has 14 amino acids. The germline V gene encodes CDR1 ENHRY and CDR2 SYGVKD. The V end was cut by 4 bases, the J end by 3 bases, with 11 bases between. DNA for the CDR3: TGTGCCATCAGTGGAGGTAGTATTACAGATACGCAGTATTTT. Translating gives CAISGGSITDTQYF.

This chain links TRBV5-6 with TRBJ1-1, with TRBD1 identical over 9 bases. The CDR3 length is 13 residues. Germline CDR1 is SGHDT and CDR2 is YYEEEE. V trimming: 4 bases; J trimming: 12 bases; junction bases outside the gene matches: 10. The CDR3 spells CASSPPTGGSTFF. In nucleotides, the CDR3 is TGTGCCAGCAGCCCCCCAACAGGGGGCTCGACTTTCTTT. Full variable domain (remainder filled in from reference TRBV5-6 and TRBJ1-1): DAGVTQSPTHLIKTRGQQVTLRCSPKSGHDTVSWYQQALGQGPQFIFQYYEEEERQRGNFPDRFSGHQFPNYSSELNVNALLLGDSALYLCASSPPTGGSTFFGQGTRLTVV.

This rearrangement joins TRBV6-5 to TRBJ2-7; D is possibly TRBD2 (6 bases). The V and J ends lost 5 bases and 0 bases respectively, with 14 bases between them. From germline, CDR1 is MNHEY and CDR2 SVGAGI. This CDR3 is 15 amino acids long. This chain's CDR3 is CASSPRRDSSYEQYF. The CDR3 region has the DNA TGTGCCAGCAGTCCCCGGAGGGATAGCTCCTACGAGCAGTACTTC.

The chain couples TRBV3-1 (or the pseudogene TRBV3-2) to TRBJ1-3; no firm D call. Germline CDR1 reads LGHDT; CDR2 reads YNNKEL (reference sequence). The V end was cut by 2 bases, the J end by 0 bases, with 8 bases between. This CDR3 contains 15 residues. The CDR3 here is CASSQYDFSGNTIYF. The CDR3 DNA follows: TGTGCCAGCAGCCAATACGACTTCTCTGGAAACACCATATATTTT.

The gene calls are TRBV5-4 and TRBJ2-1, with unresolved D. The germline V gene encodes CDR1 SGHNT and CDR2 YYREEE (reference sequence). This CDR3 spans 13 amino acids. The V and J ends lost 0 bases and 8 bases respectively, with 9 bases between them. The CDR3 DNA is TGTGCCAGCAGCTTGGTATCCGTCGATGAGCAGTTCTTC. This translates into CASSLVSVDEQFF.

The chain uses TRBV6-1 and TRBJ2-1; 11 bases map to TRBD1. Germline CDR1 MNHNS, CDR2 SASEGT. The CDR3 extends over 16 amino acids. V shed 6 bases and J 9 bases; nucleotides not matched to a gene: 13. CDR3 sequence: CASRERAGTGGGEQFF. The CDR3 DNA sequence: TGTGCCAGCAGGGAACGGGCCGGGACAGGGGGAGGTGAGCAGTTCTTC.